This T cell receptor beta chain appears in the sequencing data of a study of shared clonotypes between healthy human individuals. CDR1 MDHEN and CDR2 SYDVKM come from the germline V gene. Trimming removed 7 bases at V and 1 base at J, with 13 bases between. CDR3 length equals 14 residues. CD45RA-negative memory and CD45RA+ naive subsets were split from the CD4+ cells. Here immunoSEQ multiplex PCR was the method, and the copy in TCRdb shows in-frame clones only, minus some. The sample has roughly 2.2 million clones; 85% to 95% are singletons. This receptor was identified in a man aged 18 to 29 in good health. Some clones in this sample may be carry-over from other donors' samples. The chain joins TRBV28 to TRBJ1-1; weak D call: TRBD1 (5 bases). Material for sequencing was naive CD4+ T cells from PBMCs. Indicated subset: CD45RA+ positively selected. CDR3 bases: TGTGCCAGCAACCCCCCCGGGGGGAACACTGAAGCTTTCTTT. Its protein product is CASNPPGGNTEAFF.